This T cell receptor beta chain was sequenced for a study of beta chain features in type 1 diabetes. Background on the study: Sorted cells examined across all samples numbered more than 100 million.

CDR3 length equals 14 residues. The germline gives CDR1 SGHTA, CDR2 FQGNSA. The V end was cut by 3 bases, the J end by 5 bases, with 11 bases between. The authors sorted CD4+ naive, central memory, regulatory and stem cell-like memory cells via CD45RO/CCR7/CD25/CD127/CD95/CD27. What was sequenced were expressed TCRB transcripts, since all of the isolated RNA had been reverse transcribed. Assay used: immunoSEQ multiplex PCR; TCRdb lists only in-frame clones, some missing. The sample includes around 240,000 clones, 16% of them seen just once. Points from the study as a whole: TCRB repertoires of naive, central memory and Treg cells appeared more similar among patients than among healthy donors. Type 1 diabetes patients had moderately but significantly shorter TCRB CDR3s in all four CD4+ subsets.

Note on this clone: Antigen specificity is unknown.

The rearrangement joins TRBV7-2 to TRBJ2-4, with unresolved D. The clonotype originates from a man aged 30-40 years with type 1 diabetes. The material sequenced was naive CD4+ T cells from blood. The CDR3 DNA reads TGTGCCAGCAGCTTGGACGTCTTCCAAAACATTCAGTACTTC. Translated, it gives CASSLDVFQNIQYF. The full variable domain, rest sourced from reference TRBV7-2 and TRBJ2-4, is GAGVSQSPSNKVTEKGKDVELRCDPISGHTALYWYRQSLGQGLEFLIYFQGNSAPDKSGLPSDRFSAERTGGSVSTLTIQRTQQEDSAVYLCASSLDVFQNIQYFGAGTRLSVL.